The clone carrying this T cell receptor (beta chain) was detected many times. Antigen unknown. The data belong to a study of Graves' ophthalmopathy and Graves' hyperthyroidism. Study-wide results and caveats: Cross-validated, the 13-signature model showed 87.88%/81.08% sensitivity/specificity, and 80%/75% in the test set.

From RNA, the CDR3 regions of TCR beta chains were amplified and sequenced. HTBI-primed first-round RT-PCR preceded second-round multiplex PCR. TCRdb reprocessed the multiplex PCR reads via MiXCR and lists one record per CDR3 protein. Altogether about 640,000 distinct CDR3 sequences are present, roughly 41% being singletons, with the ten largest covering more than 2.5%. The V segment lost 5 bases and the J segment 1 base; nucleotides outside the gene matches: 6. The germline gives CDR1 ENHRY, CDR2 SYGVKD. The CDR3 length is 15 residues. The diagnosis was founded upon clinical symptoms, serum thyroxine, TRAb, thyroid ultrasound and orbital computed tomography.

The chain joins TRBV10-3 to TRBJ1-2, with 8 bases matching TRBD1. Input material: peripheral blood. This clonotype was sampled from an adult man with Graves' ophthalmopathy. The CDR3 DNA reads TGTGCCATCAGTCCCCAGGGACAGGTTAACTATGGCTACACCTTC. Translated, it gives CAISPQGQVNYGYTF.